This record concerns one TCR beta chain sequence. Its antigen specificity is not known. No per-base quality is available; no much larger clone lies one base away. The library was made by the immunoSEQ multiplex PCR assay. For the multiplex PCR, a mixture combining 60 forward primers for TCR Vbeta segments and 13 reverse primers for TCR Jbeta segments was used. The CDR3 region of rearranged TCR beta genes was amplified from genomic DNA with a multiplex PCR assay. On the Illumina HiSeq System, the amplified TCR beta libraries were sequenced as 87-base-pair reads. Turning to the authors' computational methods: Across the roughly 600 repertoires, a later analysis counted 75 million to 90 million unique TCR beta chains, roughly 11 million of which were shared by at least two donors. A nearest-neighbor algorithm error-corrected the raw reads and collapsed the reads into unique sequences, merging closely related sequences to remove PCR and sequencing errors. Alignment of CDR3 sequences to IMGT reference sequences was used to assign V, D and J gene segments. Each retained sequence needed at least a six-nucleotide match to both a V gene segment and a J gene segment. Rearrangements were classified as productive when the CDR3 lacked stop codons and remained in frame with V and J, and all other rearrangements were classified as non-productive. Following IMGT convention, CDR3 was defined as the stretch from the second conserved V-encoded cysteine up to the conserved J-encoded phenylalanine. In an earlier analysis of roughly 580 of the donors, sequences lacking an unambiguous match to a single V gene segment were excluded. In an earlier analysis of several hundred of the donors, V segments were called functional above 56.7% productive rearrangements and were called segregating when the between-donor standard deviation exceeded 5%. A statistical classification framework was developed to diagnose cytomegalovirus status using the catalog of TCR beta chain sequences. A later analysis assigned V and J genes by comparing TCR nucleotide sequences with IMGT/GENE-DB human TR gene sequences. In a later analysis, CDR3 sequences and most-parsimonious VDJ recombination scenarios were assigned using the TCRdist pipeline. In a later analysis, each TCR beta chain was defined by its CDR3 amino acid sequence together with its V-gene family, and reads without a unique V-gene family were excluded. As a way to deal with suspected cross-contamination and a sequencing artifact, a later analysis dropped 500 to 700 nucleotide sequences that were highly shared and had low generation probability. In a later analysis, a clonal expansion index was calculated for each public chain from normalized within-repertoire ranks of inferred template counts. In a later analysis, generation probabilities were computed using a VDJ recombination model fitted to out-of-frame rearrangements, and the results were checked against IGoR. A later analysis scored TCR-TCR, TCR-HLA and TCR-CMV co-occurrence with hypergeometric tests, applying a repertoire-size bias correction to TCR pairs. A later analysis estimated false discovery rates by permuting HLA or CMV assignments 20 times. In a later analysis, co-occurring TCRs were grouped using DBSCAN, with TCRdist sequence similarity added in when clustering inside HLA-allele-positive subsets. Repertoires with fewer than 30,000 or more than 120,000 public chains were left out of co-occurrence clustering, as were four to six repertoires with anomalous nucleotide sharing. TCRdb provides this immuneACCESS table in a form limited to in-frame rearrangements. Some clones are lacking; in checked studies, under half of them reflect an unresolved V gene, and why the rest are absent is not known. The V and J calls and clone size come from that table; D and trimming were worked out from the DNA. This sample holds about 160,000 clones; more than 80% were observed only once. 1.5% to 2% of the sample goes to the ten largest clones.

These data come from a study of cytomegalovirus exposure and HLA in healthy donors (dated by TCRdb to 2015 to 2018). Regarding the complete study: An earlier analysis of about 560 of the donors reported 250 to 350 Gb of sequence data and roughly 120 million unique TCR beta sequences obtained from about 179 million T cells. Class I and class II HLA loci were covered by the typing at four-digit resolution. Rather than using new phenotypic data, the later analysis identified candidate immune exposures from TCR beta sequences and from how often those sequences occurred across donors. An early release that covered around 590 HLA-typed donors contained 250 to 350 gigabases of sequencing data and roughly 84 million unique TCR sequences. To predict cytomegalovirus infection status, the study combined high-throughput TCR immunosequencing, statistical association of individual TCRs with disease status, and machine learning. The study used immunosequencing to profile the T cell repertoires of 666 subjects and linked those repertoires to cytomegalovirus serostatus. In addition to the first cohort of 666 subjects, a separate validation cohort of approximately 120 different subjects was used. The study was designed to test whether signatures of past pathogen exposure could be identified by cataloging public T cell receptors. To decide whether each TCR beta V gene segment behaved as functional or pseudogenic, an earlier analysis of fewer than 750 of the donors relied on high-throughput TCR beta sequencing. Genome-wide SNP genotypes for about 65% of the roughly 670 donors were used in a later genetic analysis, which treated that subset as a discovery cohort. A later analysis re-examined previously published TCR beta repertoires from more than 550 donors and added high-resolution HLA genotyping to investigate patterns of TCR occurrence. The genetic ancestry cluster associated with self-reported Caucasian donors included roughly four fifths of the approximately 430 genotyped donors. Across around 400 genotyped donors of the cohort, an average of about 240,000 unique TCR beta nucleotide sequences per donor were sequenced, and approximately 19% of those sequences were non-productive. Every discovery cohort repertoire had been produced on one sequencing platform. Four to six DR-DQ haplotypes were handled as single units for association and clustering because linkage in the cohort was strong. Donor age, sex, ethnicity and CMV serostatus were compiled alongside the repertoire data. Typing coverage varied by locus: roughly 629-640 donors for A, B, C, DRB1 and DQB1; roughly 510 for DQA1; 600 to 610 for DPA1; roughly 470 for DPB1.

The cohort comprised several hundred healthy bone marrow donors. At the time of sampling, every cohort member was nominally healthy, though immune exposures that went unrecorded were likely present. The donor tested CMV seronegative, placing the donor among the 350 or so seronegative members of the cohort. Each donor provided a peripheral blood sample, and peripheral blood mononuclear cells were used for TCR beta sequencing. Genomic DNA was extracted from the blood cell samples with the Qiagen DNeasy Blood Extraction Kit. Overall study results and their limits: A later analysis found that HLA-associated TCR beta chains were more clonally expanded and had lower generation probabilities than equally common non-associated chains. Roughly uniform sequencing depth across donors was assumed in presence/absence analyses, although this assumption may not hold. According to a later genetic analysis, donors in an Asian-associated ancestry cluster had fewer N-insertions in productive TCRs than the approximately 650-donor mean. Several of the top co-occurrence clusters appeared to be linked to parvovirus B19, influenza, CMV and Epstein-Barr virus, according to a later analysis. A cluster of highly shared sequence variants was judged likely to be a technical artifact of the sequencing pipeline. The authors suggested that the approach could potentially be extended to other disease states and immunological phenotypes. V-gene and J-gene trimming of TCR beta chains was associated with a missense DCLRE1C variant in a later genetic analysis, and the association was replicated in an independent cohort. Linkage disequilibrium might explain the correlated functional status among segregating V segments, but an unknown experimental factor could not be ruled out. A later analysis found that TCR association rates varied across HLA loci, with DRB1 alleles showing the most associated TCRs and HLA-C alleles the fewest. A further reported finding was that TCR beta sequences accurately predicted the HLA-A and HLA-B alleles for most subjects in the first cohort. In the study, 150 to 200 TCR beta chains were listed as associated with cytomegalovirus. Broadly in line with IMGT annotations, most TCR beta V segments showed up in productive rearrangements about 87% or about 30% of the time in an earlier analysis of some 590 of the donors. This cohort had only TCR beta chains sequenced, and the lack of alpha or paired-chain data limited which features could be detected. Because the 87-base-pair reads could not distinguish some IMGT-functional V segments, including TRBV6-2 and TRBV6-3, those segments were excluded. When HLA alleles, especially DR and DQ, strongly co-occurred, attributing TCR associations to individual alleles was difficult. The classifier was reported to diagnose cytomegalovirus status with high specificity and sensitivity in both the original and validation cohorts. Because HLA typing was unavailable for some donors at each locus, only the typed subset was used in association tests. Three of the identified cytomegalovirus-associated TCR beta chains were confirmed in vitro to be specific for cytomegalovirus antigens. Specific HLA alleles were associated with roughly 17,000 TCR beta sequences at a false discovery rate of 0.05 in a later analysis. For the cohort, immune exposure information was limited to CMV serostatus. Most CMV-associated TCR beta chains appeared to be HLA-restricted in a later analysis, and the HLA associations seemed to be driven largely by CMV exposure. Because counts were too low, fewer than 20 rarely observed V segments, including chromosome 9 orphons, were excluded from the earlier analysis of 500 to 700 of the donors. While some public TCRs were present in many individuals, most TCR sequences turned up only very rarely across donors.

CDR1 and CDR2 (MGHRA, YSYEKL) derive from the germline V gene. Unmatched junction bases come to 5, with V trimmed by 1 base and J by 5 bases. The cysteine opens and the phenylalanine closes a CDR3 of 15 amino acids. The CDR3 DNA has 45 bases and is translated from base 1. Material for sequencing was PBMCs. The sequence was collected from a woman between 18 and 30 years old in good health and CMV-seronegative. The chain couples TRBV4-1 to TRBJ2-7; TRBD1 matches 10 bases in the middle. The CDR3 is CASSQGQGAWNEQYF. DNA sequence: TGCGCCAGCAGCCAAGGACAGGGGGCATGGAACGAGCAGTACTTC.